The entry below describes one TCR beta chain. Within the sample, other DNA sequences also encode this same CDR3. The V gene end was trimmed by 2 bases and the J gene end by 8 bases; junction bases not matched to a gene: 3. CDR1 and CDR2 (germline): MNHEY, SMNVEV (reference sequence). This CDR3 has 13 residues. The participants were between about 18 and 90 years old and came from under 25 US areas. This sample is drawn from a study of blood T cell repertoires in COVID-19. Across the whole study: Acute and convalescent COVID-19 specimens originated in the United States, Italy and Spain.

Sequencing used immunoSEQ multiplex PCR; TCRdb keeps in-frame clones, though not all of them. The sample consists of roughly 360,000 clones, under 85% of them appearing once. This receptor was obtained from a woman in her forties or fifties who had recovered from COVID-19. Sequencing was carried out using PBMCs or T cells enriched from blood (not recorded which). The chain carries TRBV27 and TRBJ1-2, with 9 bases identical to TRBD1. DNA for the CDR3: TGTGCCAGCAGTTTAAGGACAGGGGAGGGCTACACCTTC. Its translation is CASSLRTGEGYTF.